A single sample gave rise to the 17 T cell receptor beta chains below, sequenced in a study of monozygotic twins with inflammatory bowel disease (dated by TCRdb to between 2018 and 2020). Libraries were made using 5' RACE. The instrument was an Illumina HiSeq 2500. TCRdb reprocessed the public reads and reports one entry per CDR3 protein sequence, without DNA. This sample's table contains some 160,000 distinct CDR3 sequences. The top ten clones comprise approximately 7% of the sample. The sample was blood. The receptors were sampled from a human donor with ulcerative colitis or Crohn's disease, or a healthy co-twin of an affected twin (not recorded which).

The rearrangement uses TRBV7-2 and TRBJ2-5; TCRdb returns TRBD2, unconfirmable since there is no DNA. Germline CDR1 reads SGHTA; CDR2 reads FQGNSA. The CDR3 sequence is 19 residues long. CDR3 in amino acids: CASSLAFTSGGAAGETRYF. Complete variable domain (other parts from reference TRBV7-2 and TRBJ2-5): GAGVSQSPSNKVTEKGKDVELRCDPISGHTALYWYRQSLGQGLEFLIYFQGNSAPDKSGLPSDRFSAERTGGSVSTLTIQRTQQEDSAVYLCASSLAFTSGGAAGETRYFGPGTRLLVL.

The rearrangement uses TRBV28 and TRBJ1-6. The CDR3 contains 14 residues. CDR1 is MDHEN, CDR2 SYDVKM, per germline. CDR3 residues: CASKLNFGRRPLHF.

The chain recombines TRBV7-2 with TRBJ2-1; TCRdb's D gene call, TRBD1, goes unchecked for lack of DNA. Per the germline V gene, CDR1 is SGHTA and CDR2 is FQGNSA. The CDR3 totals 17 residues. CDR3 amino acids: CASSRAPTTGGRDEQFF.

The J gene is TRBJ2-1, the V gene TRBV20-1; TCRdb designates TRBD2, a call that cannot be tested without DNA. The CDR3 is 14 amino acids. The germline V gene has CDR1 DFQATT and CDR2 SNEGSKA (reference sequence). This CDR3 is CSAARAGLTNEQFF.

V gene TRBV7-9 combines with J gene TRBJ2-7; no DNA is available, so the TRBD1 call from TCRdb remains unchecked. CDR1 is SEHNR and CDR2 is FQNEAQ in the germline V gene (reference sequence). The CDR3 runs to 14 residues. This CDR3 is CASSTGQGNYEQYF. Filled out from reference TRBV7-9 and TRBJ2-7, the complete variable domain reads DTGVSQNPRHKITKRGQNVTFRCDPISEHNRLYWYRQTLGQGPEFLTYFQNEAQLEKSRLLSDRFSAERPKGSFSTLEIQRTEQGDSAMYLCASSTGQGNYEQYFGPGTRLTVT.

J is TRBJ1-5 and V is TRBV4-3; TCRdb picks TRBD1, but there is no DNA to check that call. Germline V CDR1 and CDR2: LGHNA, YSLEER. This CDR3 is 14 amino acids long. CDR3 region: CASSQEGTDQPQHF.

The chain links TRBV5-1 to TRBJ2-1; TCRdb selects TRBD1, and the lack of DNA leaves this call unchecked. The CDR3 is 16 residues long. Per germline, CDR1 SGHRS and CDR2 YFSETQ. The CDR3 sequence is CASSPHFRDTYNEQFF.

This chain joins TRBV5-4 and TRBJ2-5; TCRdb gives TRBD1 as the D gene, but with no DNA this cannot be confirmed. The germline CDR1 and CDR2 sequences are SGHNT and YYREEE (reference sequence). The CDR3 contains 14 residues. CDR3 region: CASSPSGEWETQYF.

The chain employs TRBV6-4 and TRBJ2-1; TCRdb's D gene call, TRBD1, goes unchecked for lack of DNA. This CDR3 contains 15 residues. The germline gives CDR1 MRHNA, CDR2 SNTAGT. The CDR3 here is CASSDGTGFYNEQFF.

J is TRBJ2-1 and V is TRBV7-6; TCRdb gives TRBD1 as the D gene, but with no DNA this cannot be confirmed. CDR3 length equals 17 residues. From germline, CDR1 is SGHVS and CDR2 FNYEAQ. Here the CDR3 reads CASSPKGWFPPYNEQFF.

The V call is TRBV30, the J call TRBJ2-1; TCRdb designates TRBD1, a call that cannot be tested without DNA. Germline lookup yields CDR1 GTSNPN and CDR2 SVGIG (reference sequence). CDR3 length equals 14 residues. The CDR3 loop is CAWSPGQGYNEQFF. Drawing the rest from reference TRBV30 and TRBJ2-1, the complete variable domain is SQTIHQWPATLVQPVGSPLSLECTVEGTSNPNLYWYRQAAGRGLQLLFYSVGIGQISSEVPQNLSASRPQDRQFILSSKKLLLSDSGFYLCAWSPGQGYNEQFFGPGTRLTVL.

This chain links TRBV7-9 with TRBJ1-1; the TCRdb D gene call, TRBD1, has no DNA to confirm it. The CDR3 is 13 residues long. Germline-derived CDR1 and CDR2 are SEHNR and FQNEAQ (reference sequence). CDR3 amino acids: CAVRGGGNTEAFF.

The chain joins TRBV5-5 to TRBJ1-5. CDR1 and CDR2 from the germline V gene are SGHKS and YYEKEE (reference sequence). The CDR3 is 15 residues long. CDR3 sequence: CASSLAGYSNQPQHF.

The gene calls are TRBV5-1 and TRBJ1-3; TCRdb returns TRBD1, unconfirmable since there is no DNA. CDR1 SGHRS and CDR2 YFSETQ come from the germline V gene. The CDR3 is made up of 16 amino acids. The CDR3 is CASSGGTGTFGNTIYF.

The chain combines TRBV28 with TRBJ2-7; TCRdb reports TRBD1, a call that lacks DNA to check it against. CDR3 length equals 15 residues. Per germline, CDR1 MDHEN and CDR2 SYDVKM. CDR3 loop: CASSPPQSTGYEQYF.

The rearrangement joins TRBV7-3 to TRBJ2-5; TCRdb outputs TRBD2, but without DNA this stays unchecked. CDR3 length: 19 amino acids. Germline CDR1 and CDR2: SGHTA and FQGTGA. The CDR3 spells CASTTSTSGRAPDQETQYF.

V and J are TRBV7-2 and TRBJ2-7; checking the TCRdb D call of TRBD2 is not possible without DNA. The germline gives CDR1 SGHTA, CDR2 FQGNSA. This CDR3 is built from 14 residues. The CDR3 region is CASSLAGTPLEQYF.